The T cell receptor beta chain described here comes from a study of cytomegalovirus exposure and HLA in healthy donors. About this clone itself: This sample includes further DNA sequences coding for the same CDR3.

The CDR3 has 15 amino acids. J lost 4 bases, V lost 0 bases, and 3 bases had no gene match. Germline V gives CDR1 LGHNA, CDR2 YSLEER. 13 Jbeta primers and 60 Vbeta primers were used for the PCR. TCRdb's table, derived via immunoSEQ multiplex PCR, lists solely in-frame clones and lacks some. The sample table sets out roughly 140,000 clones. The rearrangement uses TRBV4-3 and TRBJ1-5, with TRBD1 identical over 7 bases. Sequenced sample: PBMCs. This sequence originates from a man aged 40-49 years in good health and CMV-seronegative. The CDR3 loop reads CASSQDPTGNQPQHF. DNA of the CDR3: TGCGCCAGCAGCCAAGATCCGACAGGGAATCAGCCCCAGCATTTT.